Below are 15 T cell receptor beta chains sequenced from a single sample in a study of cytomegalovirus exposure and HLA in healthy donors. In the PCR, 60 Vbeta and 13 Jbeta primers were used. Sequencing was performed with immunoSEQ multiplex PCR; in TCRdb, only in-frame clones are kept and a portion is missing. Among around 120,000 clones listed, around 82% were seen once. Sequences were obtained from PBMCs. The receptors were sampled from a boy under 18 in good health and CMV-seronegative.

V usage is TRBV30 and J usage is TRBJ2-1; 9 nucleotides agree with TRBD2. Germline V CDR1 and CDR2: GTSNPN, SVGIG (reference sequence). This CDR3 is built from 15 residues. With 5 bases clipped from V and 2 bases from J, the junction kept 7 bases outside the gene matches. CDR3 in amino acids: CAWSDSGSPYNEQFF. CDR3 nucleotide sequence: TGTGCCTGGTCTGATAGCGGGAGTCCCTACAATGAGCAGTTCTTC.

The chain employs TRBV10-3 and TRBJ2-2; weak D call: TRBD2 (5 bases). The CDR3 is 12 amino acids. V was trimmed by 6 bases and J by 5 bases, leaving 7 bases between them. Germline V gene sequence: CDR1 ENHRY, CDR2 SYGVKD. The CDR3 DNA sequence: TGTGCCATCAGCGGGGTGACCGGGGAGCTGTTTTTT. Protein: CAISGVTGELFF.

V gene TRBV19 combines with J gene TRBJ2-2; possibly TRBD2 for D (7 bases). The CDR3 has 16 amino acids. V lost 7 bases and J 3 bases, leaving 18 bases between the germline ends. The germline V gene has CDR1 LNHDA and CDR2 SQIVND (reference sequence). CDR3 residues: CASTNVRGLDTGELFF. The CDR3 DNA follows: TGTGCCAGTACCAATGTGCGGGGGCTGGACACCGGGGAGCTGTTTTTT. The full variable domain, with the rest looked up from reference TRBV19 and TRBJ2-2, is DGGITQSPKYLFRKEGQNVTLSCEQNLNHDAMYWYRQDPGQGLRLIYYSQIVNDFQKGDIAEGYSVSREKKESFPLTVTSAQKNPTAFYLCASTNVRGLDTGELFFGEGSRLTVL.

The CDR3 sequence: CASRSTSGENTGELFF. CDR3 DNA: TGTGCCAGCAGATCGACTAGCGGGGAGAACACCGGGGAGCTGTTTTTT. The chain is built from TRBV5-4 and TRBJ2-2; 11 nucleotides match TRBD2. Unmatched junction bases numbered 4, after V lost 5 bases and J lost 1 base. Germline CDR1 SGHNT, CDR2 YYREEE (reference sequence). The CDR3 covers 16 residues.

The CDR3 protein is CASSRGGAYGYTF. CDR3 nucleotide sequence: TGTGCCAGTAGTAGGGGGGGAGCCTATGGCTACACCTTC. The rearrangement links TRBV19 to TRBJ1-2, with a weak D call TRBD1 (5 bases). Trimming cost V 4 bases and J 4 bases, with 10 bases left between them. The CDR3 spans 13 residues. Germline V gene lookup returns CDR1 LNHDA and CDR2 SQIVND (reference sequence).

This chain joins TRBV11-2 and TRBJ1-1; no definite D call. The length of the CDR3 is 12 residues. With 5 bases removed from V and 10 bases from J, the gap between germline ends came to 14 bases. Germline values: CDR1 SGHAT, CDR2 FQNNGV. CDR3 in DNA: TGTGCCAGCAGCCCTAGAGGTCCAATAGCTTTCTTT. Protein sequence: CASSPRGPIAFF.

This chain joins TRBV10-3 and TRBJ2-2; unclear D gene. V lost 7 bases and J 2 bases, leaving 23 bases between the germline ends. This CDR3 has 18 amino acids. Germline V gene data show CDR1 as ENHRY and CDR2 as SYGVKD. CDR3 sequence: CAIMVSYSTIRNTGELFF. CDR3 DNA sequence: TGTGCCATCATGGTCTCGTATAGTACGATCCGAAACACCGGGGAGCTGTTTTTT.

Note on this clone: Other DNA variants within this sample encode the same CDR3. This chain uses TRBV5-1 with TRBJ2-5; D uncertain. Per the germline V gene, CDR1 is SGHRS and CDR2 is YFSETQ. This CDR3 is built from 11 residues. Deletions cut 3 bases from V and 2 bases from J, with 2 bases between. CDR3 DNA sequence: TGCGCCAGCAGCTCACAAGAGACCCAGTACTTC. This sequence encodes CASSSQETQYF.

This clone was recorded only once. The chain is built from TRBV10-3 and TRBJ1-5; D is unresolved. The CDR3 covers 13 residues. Per germline, CDR1 ENHRY and CDR2 SYGVKD. V was pared by 8 bases and J by 2 bases, with 10 bases between. For the CDR3, the DNA is TGTGCCATCGGAGCAGAGGGCAATCAGCCCCAGCATTTT. Its protein product is CAIGAEGNQPQHF.

The chain has TRBV29-1 and TRBJ2-1, with D possibly TRBD2 on 6 matching bases. Germline V gene data show CDR1 as SQVTM and CDR2 as ANQGSEA. The CDR3 consists of 15 residues. V lost 6 bases and J 0 bases, leaving 15 bases between the germline ends. The CDR3 DNA follows: TGCAGCGTGCGGGATCGCGCGGACTCCTACAATGAGCAGTTCTTC. This gives the protein CSVRDRADSYNEQFF.

The V gene is TRBV7-3, the J gene TRBJ1-2, with D tentatively TRBD1 (6 bases). The CDR3 is made up of 14 amino acids. Germline CDR1 SGHTA, CDR2 FQGTGA. Trimming took off 5 bases at V and 8 bases at J, with 18 bases between the two ends. In DNA form, the CDR3 reads TGTGCCAGCAGCCCCACAGGGTCCGTTGGGGGCTACACCTTC. Protein sequence: CASSPTGSVGGYTF.

The rearrangement uses TRBV4-3 and TRBJ2-2; D is perhaps TRBD1 (6 bases). CDR1 is LGHNA and CDR2 is YSLEER in the germline V gene. This CDR3 has 17 amino acids. Trimming shortened V by 3 bases and J by 13 bases, and 27 bases separated the two germline ends. CDR3 DNA sequence: TGCGCCAGCAGCCAGGAGGCAAGACAGGTTACCCCAGGTGGGCTGTTTTTT. Its protein product is CASSQEARQVTPGGLFF.

The rearrangement links TRBV18 to TRBJ1-1; tentatively, D is TRBD1 (6 bases). Germline CDR1 is KGHSH and CDR2 is LQKENI. The ends were cut back, 5 bases at V and 7 bases at J, with 17 bases in the middle. CDR3 length: 14 amino acids. The CDR3 protein is CASSTTSRDNEAFF. The CDR3 nucleotides are TGTGCCAGCTCAACTACGAGCCGGGACAATGAAGCTTTCTTT.

The chain joins TRBV7-8 to TRBJ1-4, with 7 nucleotides matching TRBD1. From germline, CDR1 is SGHVS and CDR2 FQNEAQ. CDR3 length equals 17 residues. V gave up 5 bases and J gave up 4 bases; unmatched junction bases: 13. The CDR3 nucleotides read TGTGCCAGCAGCCGAAGCGGCATCGGGACAGTTAATGAAAAACTGTTTTTT. Translating it yields CASSRSGIGTVNEKLFF.

On this clone: Other DNA sequences in the sample encode the same CDR3. This chain uses TRBV7-2 with TRBJ2-1, with 8 positions matching TRBD1. Germline CDR1 reads SGHTA; CDR2 reads FQGNSA. CDR3 size: 16 residues. V shed 6 bases, J shed 0 bases, and the junction held 7 bases outside the gene matches. CDR3 in amino acids: CASRKTGGNSYNEQFF. DNA for the CDR3: TGTGCCAGCAGAAAAACAGGGGGGAACTCCTACAATGAGCAGTTCTTC.